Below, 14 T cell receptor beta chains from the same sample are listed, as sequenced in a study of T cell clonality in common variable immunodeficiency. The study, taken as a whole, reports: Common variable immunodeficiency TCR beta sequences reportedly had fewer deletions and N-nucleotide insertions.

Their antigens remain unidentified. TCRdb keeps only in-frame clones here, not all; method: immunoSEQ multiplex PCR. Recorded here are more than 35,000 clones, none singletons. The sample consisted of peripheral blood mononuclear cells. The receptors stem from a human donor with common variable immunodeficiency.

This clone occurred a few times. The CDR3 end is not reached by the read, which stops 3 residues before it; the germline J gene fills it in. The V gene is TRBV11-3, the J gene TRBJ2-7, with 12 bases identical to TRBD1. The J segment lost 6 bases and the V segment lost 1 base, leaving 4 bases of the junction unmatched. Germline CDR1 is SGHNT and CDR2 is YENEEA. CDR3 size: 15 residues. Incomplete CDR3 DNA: TGTGCCAGCAGCTTAGGTGGGACAGGGGGCGCCGAG. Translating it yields CASSLGGTGGAE. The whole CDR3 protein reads CASSLGGTGGAEQYF.

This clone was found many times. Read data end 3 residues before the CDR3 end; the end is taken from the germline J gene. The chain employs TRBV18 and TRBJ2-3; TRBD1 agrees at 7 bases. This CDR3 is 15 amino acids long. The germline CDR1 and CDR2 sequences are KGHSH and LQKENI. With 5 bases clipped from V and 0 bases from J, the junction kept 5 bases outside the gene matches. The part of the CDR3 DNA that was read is TGTGCCAGCTCAACGACAGGGTCTAGCACAGATACG. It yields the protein CASSTTGSSTDT. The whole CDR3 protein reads CASSTTGSSTDTQYF.

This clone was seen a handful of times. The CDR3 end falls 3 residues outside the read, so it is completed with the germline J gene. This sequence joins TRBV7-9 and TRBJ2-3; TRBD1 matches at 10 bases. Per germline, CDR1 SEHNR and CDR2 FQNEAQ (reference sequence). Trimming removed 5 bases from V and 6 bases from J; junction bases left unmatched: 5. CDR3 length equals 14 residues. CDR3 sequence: CASSRDRGLDTQYF. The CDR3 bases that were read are TGTGCCAGCAGCAGGGACAGGGGCCTTGATACG.

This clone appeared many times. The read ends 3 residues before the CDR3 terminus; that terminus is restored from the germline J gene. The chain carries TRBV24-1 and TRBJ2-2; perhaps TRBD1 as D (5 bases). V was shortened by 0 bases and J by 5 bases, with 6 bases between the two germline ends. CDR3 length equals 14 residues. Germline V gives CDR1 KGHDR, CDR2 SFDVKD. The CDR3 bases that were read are TGTGCCACCAGTGATTTGAGGGGAACCGGGGAG. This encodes CATSDLRGTGE. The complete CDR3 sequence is CATSDLRGTGELFF.

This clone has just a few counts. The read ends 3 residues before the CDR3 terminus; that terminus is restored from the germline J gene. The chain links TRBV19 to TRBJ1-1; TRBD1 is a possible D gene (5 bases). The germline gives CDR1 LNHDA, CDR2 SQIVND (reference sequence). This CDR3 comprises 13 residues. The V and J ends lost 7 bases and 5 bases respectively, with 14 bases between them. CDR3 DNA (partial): TGTGCCAGTATGTTGGAGGGGTGGACTGAA. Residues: CASMLEGWTE. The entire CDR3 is CASMLEGWTEAFF.

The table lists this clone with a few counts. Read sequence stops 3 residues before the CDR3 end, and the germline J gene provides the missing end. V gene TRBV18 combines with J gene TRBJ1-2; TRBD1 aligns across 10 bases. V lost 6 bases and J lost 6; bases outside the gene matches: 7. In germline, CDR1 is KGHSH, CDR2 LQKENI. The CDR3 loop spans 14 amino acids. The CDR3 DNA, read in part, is TGTGCCAGCTCTGCCGGGACAGGGGTACATGGC. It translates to CASSAGTGVHG. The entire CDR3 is CASSAGTGVHGYTF.

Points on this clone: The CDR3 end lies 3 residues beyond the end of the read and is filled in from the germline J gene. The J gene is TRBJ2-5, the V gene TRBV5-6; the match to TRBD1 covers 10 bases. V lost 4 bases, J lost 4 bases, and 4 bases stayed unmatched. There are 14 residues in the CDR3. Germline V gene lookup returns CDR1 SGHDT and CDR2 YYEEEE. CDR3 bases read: TGTGCCAGCAGCGCCTGGGACAGGGGAGAGACC. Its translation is CASSAWDRGET. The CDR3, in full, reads CASSAWDRGETQYF.

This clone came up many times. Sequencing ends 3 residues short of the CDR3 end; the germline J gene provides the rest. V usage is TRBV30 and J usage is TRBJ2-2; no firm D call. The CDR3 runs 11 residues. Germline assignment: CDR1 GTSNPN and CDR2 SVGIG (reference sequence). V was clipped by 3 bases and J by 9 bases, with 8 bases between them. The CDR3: CAWSTGRELFF. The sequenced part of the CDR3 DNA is TGTGCCTGGAGCACTGGGCGGGAG. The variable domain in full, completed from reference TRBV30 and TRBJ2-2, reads SQTIHQWPATLVQPVGSPLSLECTVEGTSNPNLYWYRQAAGRGLQLLFYSVGIGQISSEVPQNLSASRPQDRQFILSSKKLLLSDSGFYLCAWSTGRELFFGEGSRLTVL.

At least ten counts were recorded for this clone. CDR3 region: CASSSDRGMGGYTF. The covered CDR3 bases are TGTGCCAGCAGCTCAGACAGGGGAATGGGGGGC. The chain links TRBV7-2 to TRBJ1-2, with 8 bases matching TRBD1. The read falls 3 residues short of the CDR3 end, and the missing part is taken from the germline J gene. Germline V gives CDR1 SGHTA, CDR2 FQGNSA. CDR3 size: 14 residues.

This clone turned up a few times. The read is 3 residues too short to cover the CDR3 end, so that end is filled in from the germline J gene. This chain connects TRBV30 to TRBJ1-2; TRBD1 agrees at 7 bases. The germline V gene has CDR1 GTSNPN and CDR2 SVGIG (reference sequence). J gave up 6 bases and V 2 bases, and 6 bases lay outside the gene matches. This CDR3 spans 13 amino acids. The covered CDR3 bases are TGTGCCTGGAGTTTAACAGGGGCCCATGGC. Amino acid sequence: CAWSLTGAHG. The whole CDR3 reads CAWSLTGAHGYTF. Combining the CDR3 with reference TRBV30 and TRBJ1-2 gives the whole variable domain SQTIHQWPATLVQPVGSPLSLECTVEGTSNPNLYWYRQAAGRGLQLLFYSVGIGQISSEVPQNLSASRPQDRQFILSSKKLLLSDSGFYLCAWSLTGAHGYTFGSGTRLTVV.

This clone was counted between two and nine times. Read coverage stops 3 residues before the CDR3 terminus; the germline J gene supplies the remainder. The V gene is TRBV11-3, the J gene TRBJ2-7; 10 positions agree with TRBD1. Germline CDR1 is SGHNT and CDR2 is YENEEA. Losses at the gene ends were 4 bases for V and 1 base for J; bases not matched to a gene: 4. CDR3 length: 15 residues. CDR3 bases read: TGTGCCAGCAGCTCGGGACAGGGGTTATCCTACGAG. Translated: CASSSGQGLSYE. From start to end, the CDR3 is CASSSGQGLSYEQYF.

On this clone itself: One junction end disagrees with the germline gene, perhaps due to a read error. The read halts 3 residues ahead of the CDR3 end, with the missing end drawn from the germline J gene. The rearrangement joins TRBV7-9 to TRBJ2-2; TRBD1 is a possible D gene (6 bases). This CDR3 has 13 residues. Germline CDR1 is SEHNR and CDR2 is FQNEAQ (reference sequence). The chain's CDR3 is CSSSLVGAGELFF. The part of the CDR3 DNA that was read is TGTTCCAGCAGCTTAGTGGGGGCCGGTGAG. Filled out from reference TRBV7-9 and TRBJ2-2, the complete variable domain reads DTGVSQNPRHKITKRGQNVTFRCDPISEHNRLYWYRQTLGQGPEFLTYFQNEAQLEKSRLLSDRFSAERPKGSFSTLEIQRTEQGDSAMYLCSSSLVGAGELFFGEGSRLTVL.

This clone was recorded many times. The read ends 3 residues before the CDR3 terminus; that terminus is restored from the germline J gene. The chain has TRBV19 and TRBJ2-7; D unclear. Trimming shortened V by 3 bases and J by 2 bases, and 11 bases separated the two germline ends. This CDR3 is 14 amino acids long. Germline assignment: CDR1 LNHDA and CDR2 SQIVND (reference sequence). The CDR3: CASSIIETPYEQYF. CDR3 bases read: TGTGCCAGTAGTATCATCGAGACACCCTACGAG. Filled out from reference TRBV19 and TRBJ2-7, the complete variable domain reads DGGITQSPKYLFRKEGQNVTLSCEQNLNHDAMYWYRQDPGQGLRLIYYSQIVNDFQKGDIAEGYSVSREKKESFPLTVTSAQKNPTAFYLCASSIIETPYEQYFGPGTRLTVT.

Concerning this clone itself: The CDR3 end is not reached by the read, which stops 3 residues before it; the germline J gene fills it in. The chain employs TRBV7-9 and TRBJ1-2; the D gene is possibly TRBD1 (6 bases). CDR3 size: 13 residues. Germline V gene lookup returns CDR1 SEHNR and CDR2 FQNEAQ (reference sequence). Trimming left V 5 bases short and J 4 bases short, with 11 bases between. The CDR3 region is CASSGSGVYGYTF. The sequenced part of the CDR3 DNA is TGTGCCAGCAGCGGATCAGGGGTCTATGGC.